The T cell receptor (beta chain) under discussion was sequenced for a study of shared clonotypes between healthy human individuals. Study results and caveats: Researchers sampled blood only, noting tissue repertoires likely differ.

The naive CD8 subset, CD45RO-negative cells positively selected for CCR7, excluded terminally differentiated effector memory CD45RA+ cells. The protocol was immunoSEQ multiplex PCR, while the TCRdb copy is restricted to in-frame clones and leaves out a portion. The top ten hold under 0.25% of the sample, which has under 1 million clones, 96% seen once. J gave up 4 bases and V 3 bases, and 10 bases lay outside the gene matches. This CDR3 contains 16 residues. Germline loops: CDR1 SGDLS, CDR2 YYNGEE. Regarding this clone: The antigen is undetermined.

The sequence came from a man aged 25 to 40 in good health. The V gene is TRBV9, the J gene TRBJ1-2; 9 bases line up with TRBD1. The sequenced material came from naive CD8+ T cells sorted from blood. The CDR3 loop is CASSAGDRVFLYGYTF. Here the CDR3 DNA reads TGTGCCAGCAGCGCAGGGGACAGGGTTTTCCTCTATGGCTACACCTTC.